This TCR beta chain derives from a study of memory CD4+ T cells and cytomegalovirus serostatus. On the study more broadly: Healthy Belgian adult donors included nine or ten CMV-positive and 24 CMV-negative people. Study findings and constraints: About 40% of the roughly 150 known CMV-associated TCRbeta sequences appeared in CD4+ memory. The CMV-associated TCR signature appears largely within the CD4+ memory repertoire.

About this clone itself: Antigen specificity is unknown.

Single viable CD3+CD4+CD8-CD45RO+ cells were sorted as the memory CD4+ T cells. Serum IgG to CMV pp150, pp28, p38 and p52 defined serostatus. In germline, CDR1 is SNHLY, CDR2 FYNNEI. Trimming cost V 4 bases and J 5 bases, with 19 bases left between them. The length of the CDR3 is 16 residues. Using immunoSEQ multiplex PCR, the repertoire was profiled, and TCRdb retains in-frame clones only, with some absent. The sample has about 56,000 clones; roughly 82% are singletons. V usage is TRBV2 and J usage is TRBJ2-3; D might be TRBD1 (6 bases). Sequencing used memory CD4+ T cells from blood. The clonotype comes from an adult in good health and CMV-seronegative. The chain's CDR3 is CASSGLGQNMGDTQYF. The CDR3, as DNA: TGTGCCAGCAGTGGCCTCGGACAGAATATGGGAGATACGCAGTATTTT.